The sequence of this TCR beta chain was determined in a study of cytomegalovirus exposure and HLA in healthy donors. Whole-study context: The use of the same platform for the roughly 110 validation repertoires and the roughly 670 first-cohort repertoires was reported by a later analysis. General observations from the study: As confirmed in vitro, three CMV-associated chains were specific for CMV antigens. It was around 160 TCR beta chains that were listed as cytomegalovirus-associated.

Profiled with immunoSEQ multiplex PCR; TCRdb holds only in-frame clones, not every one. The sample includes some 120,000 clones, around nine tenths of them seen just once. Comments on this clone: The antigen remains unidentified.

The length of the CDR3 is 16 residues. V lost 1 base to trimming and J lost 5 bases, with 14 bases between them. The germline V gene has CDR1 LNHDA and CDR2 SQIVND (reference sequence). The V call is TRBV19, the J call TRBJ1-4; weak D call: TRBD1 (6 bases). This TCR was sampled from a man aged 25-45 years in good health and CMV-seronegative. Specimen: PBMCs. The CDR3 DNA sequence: TGTGCCAGTAGTATAGGGACCGGGACAAAGAATGAAAAACTGTTTTTT. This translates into CASSIGTGTKNEKLFF.